Each of the 30 T cell receptor beta chains below was sequenced from the same sample in a study of blood T cells in healthy people across ages. A sample-barcoded 5' primer and a J-beta primer mix were used in a second PCR of roughly 7 to 11 cycles. MiXCR, applied by TCRdb to the 5' RACE reads, yields one record per CDR3 protein. The profile covers hundreds of thousands of distinct CDR3 sequences, with more than 20% appearing a single time and around 9.2% taken by the ten largest. The same data also went into a second study, on T cells of mothers and their children.

Material: blood. These receptors originate from a boy younger than 18 in good health.

As DNA, the CDR3 is TGCAGCGCACTGGAGGACACCGGGGAGCTGTTTTTT. As protein: CSALEDTGELFF. V and J are TRBV29-1 and TRBJ2-2; D is perhaps TRBD2 (5 bases). The CDR3 loop spans 12 amino acids. Per germline, CDR1 SQVTM and CDR2 ANQGSEA. The germline V and J ends were trimmed by 7 bases and 3 bases, with 9 bases remaining between them.

The chain links TRBV13 to TRBJ2-3; no clear D. Germline lookup yields CDR1 PRHDT and CDR2 FYEKMQ (reference sequence). The CDR3 loop spans 18 amino acids. Trimming shortened V by 5 bases and J by 1 base, and 22 bases separated the two germline ends. The CDR3 protein is CASSPYDLREFGTDTQYF. The CDR3 DNA reads TGTGCCAGCAGCCCTTACGACTTGCGAGAGTTTGGCACAGATACGCAGTATTTT. Together with reference TRBV13 and TRBJ2-3, the CDR3 gives the full variable domain: AAGVIQSPRHLIKEKRETATLKCYPIPRHDTVYWYQQGPGQDPQFLISFYEKMQSDKGSIPDRFSAQQFSDYHSELNMSSLELGDSALYFCASSPYDLREFGTDTQYFGPGTRLTVL.

The chain joins TRBV7-6 to TRBJ2-1; D perhaps matches TRBD1 (5 bases). The better agreement between TRBJ2-5 and the DNA end casts doubt on the J call. The CDR3 covers 14 residues. CDR1 and CDR2 (germline): SGHVS, FNYEAQ. Written as DNA, the CDR3 is TGTGCCAGCACCCAAAGGGGTCTATGGGAGACCCAGTACTTC. Protein product: CASTQRGLWETQYF.

J is TRBJ2-4 and V is TRBV6-5, with D perhaps matching TRBD1 (7 bases). V was shortened by 5 bases and J by 1 base, with 18 bases between the two germline ends. Germline CDR1 is MNHEY and CDR2 is SVGAGI. This CDR3 is 17 amino acids long. The CDR3 loop reads CASSPQRTGGAKNIQYF. The CDR3 nucleotides read TGTGCCAGCAGTCCCCAGCGGACAGGAGGGGCCAAAAACATTCAGTACTTC.

V and J are TRBV2 and TRBJ2-7, with a tentative D call TRBD1 (6 bases). The V gene's germline CDR1 is SNHLY and CDR2 FYNNEI. Trimming removed 4 bases from V and 4 bases from J, with 14 bases in between. The CDR3 totals 14 residues. CDR3 sequence (DNA): TGTGCCAGCAGTGCGGTGGGCAGGGGTTACGAGCAGTACTTC. This sequence encodes CASSAVGRGYEQYF.

The V and J genes are TRBV11-2 and TRBJ1-2; D remains unclear. The CDR3 extends over 13 amino acids. Germline loops: CDR1 SGHAT, CDR2 FQNNGV. The germline V and J ends were trimmed by 0 bases and 8 bases, with 10 bases remaining between them. The DNA for the CDR3 is TGTGCCAGCAGCTTAGACCCGAGTGGGGGCTACACCTTC. Translation: CASSLDPSGGYTF.

This clonotype has a handful of counts. This chain links TRBV12-3 or TRBV12-4 with TRBJ1-2; 7 nucleotides align to TRBD1. V was pared by 7 bases and J by 4 bases, with 6 bases of the junction left unmatched. The CDR3 loop spans 13 amino acids. DNA for the CDR3: TGTGCCAGCACGGCTACAGGGGTCTATGGCTACACCTTC. It specifies CASTATGVYGYTF.

The CDR3 DNA is TGTGCCAGCAGCCAGGGTAGCGGGACCTCCTACAATGAGCAGTTCTTC. It translates to CASSQGSGTSYNEQFF. The chain couples TRBV3-1 to TRBJ2-1; 8 bases map to TRBD2. Germline lookup yields CDR1 LGHDT and CDR2 YNNKEL (reference sequence). Trimming cost V 3 bases and J 0 bases; bases outside gene matches: 4. The CDR3 runs to 16 residues.

The chain is built from TRBV29-1 and TRBJ2-5, with a weak D call TRBD2 (6 bases). The germline gives CDR1 SQVTM, CDR2 ANQGSEA. V was shortened by 6 bases and J by 11 bases, with 28 bases between the two germline ends. The CDR3 has 15 amino acids. The CDR3 is CSVALAEDPMGEQYF. The CDR3 region has the DNA TGCAGCGTCGCATTAGCGGAGGACCCTATGGGAGAGCAGTACTTC. The full variable domain, with the rest looked up from reference TRBV29-1 and TRBJ2-5, is SAVISQKPSRDICQRGTSLTIQCQVDSQVTMMFWYRQQPGQSLTLIATANQGSEATYESGFVIDKFPISRPNLTFSTLTVSNMSPEDSSIYLCSVALAEDPMGEQYFGPGTRLLVL.

The genes are TRBV11-2 and TRBJ2-5; no reliable D call. The V end was cut by 1 base, the J end by 0 bases, with 12 bases between. Germline V lookup: CDR1 SGHAT, CDR2 FQNNGV. This CDR3 comprises 16 residues. The CDR3 reads CASSLAPLDNQETQYF. CDR3 nucleotide sequence: TGTGCCAGCAGCTTAGCCCCCCTAGATAACCAAGAGACCCAGTACTTC.

This clonotype has ten or more counts. This chain links TRBV27 with TRBJ2-1; possibly TRBD2 for D (5 bases). This CDR3 comprises 14 residues. V was pared by 6 bases and J by 6 bases, with 15 bases between. CDR1 is MNHEY, CDR2 SMNVEV, per germline (reference sequence). The CDR3 here is CASSMVSGFNEQFF. The CDR3 region has the DNA TGTGCCAGCAGCATGGTGTCGGGATTCAATGAGCAGTTCTTC.

This sequence joins TRBV28 and TRBJ2-4; D unclear. V lost 2 bases and J lost 0, with 14 bases in between. The germline V gene encodes CDR1 MDHEN and CDR2 SYDVKM. The CDR3 length is 17 residues. The CDR3 nucleotides read TGTGCCAGCAGTTTAAAGTCCCAATTGGTAGCCAAAAACATTCAGTACTTC. This sequence encodes CASSLKSQLVAKNIQYF.

Concerning this clonotype: One end of the junction varies from germline; a read error may be responsible. The chain has TRBV7-7 and TRBJ2-5; 8 bases match TRBD2. The closer fit of TRBJ2-1 to the DNA end suggests the J call may be wrong. This CDR3 has 16 residues. In germline, CDR1 is SSHAT, CDR2 FNYEAQ (reference sequence). CDR3: CASSSSGAGVGGEQFF. The CDR3 DNA is TGTGCTAGCAGCTCAAGTGGAGCGGGAGTAGGAGGTGAGCAGTTCTTC.

The table lists this clonotype with a few counts. The J gene is TRBJ2-5, the V gene TRBV20-1; TRBD2 matches at 7 bases. Germline lookup yields CDR1 DFQATT and CDR2 SNEGSKA (reference sequence). This CDR3 spans 13 amino acids. The junction had 2 bases not matched to a gene; V was cut back by 0 bases and J by 4 bases. In DNA, the CDR3 is TGCAGTGCTAGAGATGCGGGAGCAGAGACCCAGTACTTC. Its translation is CSARDAGAETQYF.

The chain links TRBV11-2 to TRBJ2-5, with 7 nucleotides matching TRBD2. The better agreement between TRBJ2-1 and the DNA end casts doubt on the J call. The CDR3 runs 15 residues. In germline, CDR1 is SGHAT, CDR2 FQNNGV. The DNA of the CDR3 is TGTGCCAGCAGTCCCTACAGCGGGAACAACAATGAGCAGTTCTTC. Protein: CASSPYSGNNNEQFF.

V gene TRBV29-1 combines with J gene TRBJ1-4; no clear D. The CDR3 totals 15 residues. V was pared by 4 bases and J by 6 bases, with 18 bases between. CDR1 and CDR2 from the germline V gene are SQVTM and ANQGSEA. The CDR3 here is CSVAKPSREDEKLFF. CDR3 DNA sequence: TGCAGCGTTGCAAAGCCCAGTAGGGAGGATGAAAAACTGTTTTTT.

V is TRBV5-1 and J is TRBJ1-5; D is ambiguous. With 2 bases removed from V and 5 bases from J, the gap between germline ends came to 8 bases. There are 13 residues in the CDR3. CDR1 and CDR2 (germline): SGHRS, YFSETQ. CDR3 nucleotide sequence: TGCGCCAGCAGCTTCACCGGGGATCAGCCCCAGCATTTT. Encoded protein: CASSFTGDQPQHF.

The chain carries TRBV27 and TRBJ2-1, with a tentative D call TRBD2 (5 bases). CDR3 length equals 15 residues. Germline loops: CDR1 MNHEY, CDR2 SMNVEV (reference sequence). V lost 3 bases to trimming and J lost 8 bases, with 17 bases between them. CDR3 loop: CASSFRGALYDEQFF. The CDR3 DNA sequence: TGTGCCAGCAGTTTTCGGGGTGCCCTGTACGATGAGCAGTTCTTC.

The V call is TRBV3-1, the J call TRBJ2-4; TRBD2 aligns across 14 bases. The CDR3 length is 17 residues. V was pared by 6 bases and J by 2 bases, with 6 bases of the junction left unmatched. CDR1 LGHDT and CDR2 YNNKEL come from the germline V gene (reference sequence). CDR3 coding DNA: TGTGCCAGCAGTCGGACTAGCGGGGGGATATCCAAAAACATTCAGTACTTC. It encodes CASSRTSGGISKNIQYF.

This clonotype was observed a few times. The chain is built from TRBV28 and TRBJ2-1; 7 positions match TRBD1. This CDR3 has 14 amino acids. The V gene's germline CDR1 is MDHEN and CDR2 SYDVKM. V shed 6 bases, J shed 4 bases, and the junction held 6 bases outside the gene matches. The DNA for the CDR3 is TGTGCCAGCAGCCGCAGACAGGGTTACAATGAGCAGTTCTTC. Translated: CASSRRQGYNEQFF.

This chain links TRBV25-1 with TRBJ1-4, with 7 nucleotides matching TRBD1. V gave up 2 bases and J gave up 5 bases; unmatched junction bases: 5. Germline assignment: CDR1 MGHDK and CDR2 SYGVNS. The CDR3 consists of 15 residues. As DNA, the CDR3 is TGTGCCAGCAGTGAACGGGACAGCCCAAATGAAAAACTGTTTTTT. This codes for CASSERDSPNEKLFF.

V is TRBV29-1 and J is TRBJ2-7; D not certain. V was trimmed by 6 bases and J by 0 bases, leaving 15 bases between them. The germline V gene has CDR1 SQVTM and CDR2 ANQGSEA. This CDR3 has 14 amino acids. CDR3 in DNA: TGCAGCGTCTCCGGACCCGGGCCCTCCTACGAGCAGTACTTC. Translation: CSVSGPGPSYEQYF.

The V gene is TRBV5-1, the J gene TRBJ2-7, with a tentative D call TRBD2 (6 bases). V shed 1 base and J shed 0 bases, with 11 bases lying between them. The germline CDR1 and CDR2 sequences are SGHRS and YFSETQ. This CDR3 region has 15 residues. The CDR3 region is CASSLRRVDSYEQYF. In nucleotides, the CDR3 is TGCGCCAGCAGCTTGAGGAGGGTCGACTCCTACGAGCAGTACTTC.

In this sample, this clonotype turned up a few times. The gene calls are TRBV12-3 or TRBV12-4 and TRBJ2-5; D gene unclear. Matching the DNA end better, TRBJ2-7 makes the J call doubtful. The CDR3 contains 14 residues. The CDR3 sequence is CASSFEDAAYEQYF. The CDR3 DNA reads as TGTGCCAGCAGTTTCGAGGACGCCGCCTACGAGCAGTACTTC.

This chain links TRBV29-1 with TRBJ2-3; no clear D. Trimming took off 7 bases at V and 5 bases at J, with 10 bases between the two ends. The CDR3 consists of 11 residues. Germline CDR1 SQVTM, CDR2 ANQGSEA. DNA of the CDR3: TGCAGCGGAGCAGGTTTAGATACGCAGTATTTT. Its protein product is CSGAGLDTQYF.

This chain links TRBV7-9 with TRBJ2-7; perhaps TRBD2 as D (5 bases). V shed 3 bases and J shed 2 bases, with 11 bases lying between them. The CDR3 runs 14 residues. The V gene's germline CDR1 is SEHNR and CDR2 FQNEAQ (reference sequence). DNA for the CDR3: TGTGCCAGCAGCTTGATAGCGACAACCTACGAGCAGTACTTC. Amino acid sequence: CASSLIATTYEQYF.

The V call is TRBV20-1, the J call TRBJ2-7, with TRBD2 identical over 7 bases. V lost 1 base, J lost 5 bases, and 5 bases stayed unmatched. There are 13 residues in the CDR3. Per germline, CDR1 DFQATT and CDR2 SNEGSKA (reference sequence). This CDR3 is CSARGEGSDEQYF. The CDR3 DNA reads as TGCAGTGCTAGAGGGGAGGGAAGCGACGAGCAGTACTTC.

As for this clonotype: A much larger clonotype is one base distant, so this may be a read error. The V gene is TRBV7-8, the J gene TRBJ1-5; 7 bases map to TRBD1. V gave up 10 bases and J gave up 2 bases; unmatched junction bases: 2. CDR3 length equals 12 residues. CDR1 and CDR2 (germline): SGHVS, FQNEAQ. CDR3 in amino acids: CATGQGNQPQHF. Written as DNA, the CDR3 is TGTGCCACCGGACAGGGCAATCAGCCCCAGCATTTT.

The V call is TRBV7-9, the J call TRBJ1-4; D is perhaps TRBD1 (6 bases). Trimming cost V 2 bases and J 7 bases, with 14 bases left between them. The CDR3 spans 15 residues. Germline lookup yields CDR1 SEHNR and CDR2 FQNEAQ (reference sequence). The CDR3 DNA reads as TGTGCCAGCAGCTTACTACAGGGTAAAGGTGAAAAACTGTTTTTT. The encoded protein is CASSLLQGKGEKLFF.

This chain links TRBV6-5 with TRBJ2-1, with D hard to call. The CDR3 is 13 residues long. The V and J ends lost 2 bases and 5 bases respectively, with 7 bases between them. CDR1 and CDR2 from the germline V gene are MNHEY and SVGAGI. The CDR3 sequence is CASSYAVNNEQFF. The CDR3, as DNA: TGTGCCAGCAGTTACGCCGTAAACAATGAGCAGTTCTTC.